This T cell receptor (beta chain) came from a study of cytomegalovirus exposure and HLA in healthy donors. Study details: The same platform was used for the 120 validation repertoires and the roughly 670 first-cohort repertoires, a later analysis reported. The study's findings and limits: A classifier reportedly called cytomegalovirus status with high sensitivity and specificity.

Data came from immunoSEQ multiplex PCR; TCRdb stores just in-frame clones and leaves some out. Of 200,000 or so clones in the sample, roughly 82% are singletons; the top ten hold under 15%. In regard to this clone: The antigen remains unidentified.

V lost 4 bases to trimming and J lost 0 bases; unmatched junction nucleotides: 7. The CDR3 length is 17 residues. Germline V gene lookup returns CDR1 SGHNT and CDR2 YYREEE (reference sequence). V gene TRBV5-4 combines with J gene TRBJ2-3, with 11 positions matching TRBD2. The sequenced material came from PBMCs. The origin of this receptor is a woman aged 30 to 39 in good health and CMV-seropositive. The CDR3 reads CASSPPGLAASTDTQYF. Written as DNA, the CDR3 is TGTGCCAGCAGCCCCCCGGGACTAGCGGCTAGCACAGATACGCAGTATTTT.